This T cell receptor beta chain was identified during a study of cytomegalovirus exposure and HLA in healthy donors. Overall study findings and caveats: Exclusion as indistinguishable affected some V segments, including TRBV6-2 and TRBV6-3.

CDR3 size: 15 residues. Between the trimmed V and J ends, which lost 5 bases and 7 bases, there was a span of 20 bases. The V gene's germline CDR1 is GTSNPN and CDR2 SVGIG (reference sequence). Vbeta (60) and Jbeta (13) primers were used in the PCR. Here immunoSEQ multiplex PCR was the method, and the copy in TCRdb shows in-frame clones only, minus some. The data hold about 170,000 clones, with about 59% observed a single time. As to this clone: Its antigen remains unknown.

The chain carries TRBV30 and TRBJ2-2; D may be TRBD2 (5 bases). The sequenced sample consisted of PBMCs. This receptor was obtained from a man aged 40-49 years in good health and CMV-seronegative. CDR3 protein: CAWVPPGKKVGELFF. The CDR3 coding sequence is TGTGCCTGGGTCCCCCCGGGGAAGAAGGTCGGGGAGCTGTTTTTT.